The rows below give T cell receptor beta chains drawn from one sample of a study of T cell responses to AZD1222 COVID-19 vaccine. Method: immunoSEQ multiplex PCR; TCRdb's copy keeps in-frame clones and lacks some. The sample includes around 80,000 clones, roughly 82% of them seen just once. Here the sequenced sample was peripheral blood, taken on day 0 of AZD1222 vaccination. These TCRs come from an adult in good health. The CDR3 runs from the conserved cysteine through the conserved F or W.

j_call: TRBJ1-1
v_call: TRBV19
cdr3_length: 17
cdr3_aa: CASSNRDTLYRNTEAFF

j_call: TRBJ1-1
v_call: TRBV6-4
cdr3_length: 13
cdr3_aa: CASSEQWGTEAFF

j_call: TRBJ1-5
v_call: TRBV3-1/TRBV3-2
cdr3_length: 15
cdr3_aa: CASSQAGQYNQPQHF

j_call: TRBJ2-1
v_call: TRBV7-2
cdr3_length: 14
cdr3_aa: CASSFRTGGNEQFF

j_call: TRBJ2-1
v_call: TRBV7-3
cdr3_length: 13
cdr3_aa: CASSLGLGNEQFF

j_call: TRBJ2-2
v_call: TRBV5-1
cdr3_length: 14
cdr3_aa: CASSTQTGTGELFF

j_call: TRBJ2-7
v_call: TRBV5-1
cdr3_length: 14
cdr3_aa: CASSFGTAEYEQYF

j_call: TRBJ1-6
v_call: TRBV9
cdr3_length: 15
cdr3_aa: CASSAAGGAGSPLHF

j_call: TRBJ2-2
v_call: TRBV9
cdr3_length: 16
cdr3_aa: CASSGGTALSAGELFF

j_call: TRBJ1-6
v_call: TRBV3-1/TRBV3-2
cdr3_length: 15
cdr3_aa: CASSAQQGAHSPLHF

j_call: TRBJ1-2
v_call: TRBV9
cdr3_length: 14
cdr3_aa: CASSVAGVGYGYTF

j_call: TRBJ1-6
v_call: TRBV3-1/TRBV3-2
cdr3_length: 16
cdr3_aa: CASSQDWRASNSPLHF

j_call: TRBJ1-1
v_call: TRBV5-1
cdr3_length: 15
cdr3_aa: CASSINGGMNTEAFF

j_call: TRBJ1-5
v_call: TRBV27
cdr3_length: 14
cdr3_aa: CASSFGADGQPQHF

j_call: TRBJ2-5
v_call: TRBV5-1
cdr3_length: 14
cdr3_aa: CASSFGGPQETQYF

j_call: TRBJ2-5
v_call: TRBV28
cdr3_length: 12
cdr3_aa: CASTTGWETQYF

j_call: TRBJ1-2
v_call: TRBV9
cdr3_length: 15
cdr3_aa: CASSVAPGTGHGYTF

j_call: TRBJ2-5
v_call: TRBV10-3
cdr3_length: 16
cdr3_aa: CAISPSGRWNQETQYF

j_call: TRBJ1-2
v_call: TRBV28
cdr3_length: 13
cdr3_aa: CASSLYTGLGYTF

j_call: TRBJ1-6
v_call: TRBV20-1
cdr3_length: 14
cdr3_aa: CSASVGRDNSPLHF

j_call: TRBJ2-3
v_call: TRBV24-1
cdr3_length: 16
cdr3_aa: CATSDSNKDHTDTQYF

j_call: TRBJ2-1
v_call: TRBV5-5
cdr3_length: 16
cdr3_aa: CASSPAGGPRDNEQFF

j_call: TRBJ2-7
v_call: TRBV27
cdr3_length: 16
cdr3_aa: CASSLGLGGGVYEQYF

j_call: TRBJ2-1
v_call: TRBV21-1
cdr3_length: 12
cdr3_aa: CASSKEYNEQFF

j_call: TRBJ2-1
v_call: TRBV5-1
cdr3_length: 14
cdr3_aa: CASSVRQGRDEQFF

j_call: TRBJ1-6
v_call: TRBV30
cdr3_length: 17
cdr3_aa: CAWSVLRAGRRASPLHF

j_call: TRBJ1-5
v_call: TRBV2
cdr3_length: 15
cdr3_aa: CASSENRGANQPQHF

j_call: TRBJ2-3
v_call: TRBV19
cdr3_length: 15
cdr3_aa: CASSIRMTPGSAQYF

j_call: TRBJ2-7
v_call: TRBV28
cdr3_length: 14
cdr3_aa: CAGSFYGNPYEQYF

j_call: TRBJ2-5
v_call: TRBV6-2/TRBV6-3
cdr3_length: 13
cdr3_aa: CASSKASQETQYF

j_call: TRBJ2-7
v_call: TRBV9
cdr3_length: 14
cdr3_aa: CASSVGQGGYEQYF

j_call: TRBJ1-2
v_call: TRBV3-1/TRBV3-2
cdr3_length: 15
cdr3_aa: CASSQEWATRGGYTF

j_call: TRBJ1-1
v_call: TRBV5-4
cdr3_length: 15
cdr3_aa: CASSLKDTGSTEAFF

j_call: TRBJ2-6
v_call: TRBV27
cdr3_length: 15
cdr3_aa: CASSLYGSGANVLTF

j_call: TRBJ1-1
v_call: TRBV28
cdr3_length: 14
cdr3_aa: CASSFGGTNTEAFF